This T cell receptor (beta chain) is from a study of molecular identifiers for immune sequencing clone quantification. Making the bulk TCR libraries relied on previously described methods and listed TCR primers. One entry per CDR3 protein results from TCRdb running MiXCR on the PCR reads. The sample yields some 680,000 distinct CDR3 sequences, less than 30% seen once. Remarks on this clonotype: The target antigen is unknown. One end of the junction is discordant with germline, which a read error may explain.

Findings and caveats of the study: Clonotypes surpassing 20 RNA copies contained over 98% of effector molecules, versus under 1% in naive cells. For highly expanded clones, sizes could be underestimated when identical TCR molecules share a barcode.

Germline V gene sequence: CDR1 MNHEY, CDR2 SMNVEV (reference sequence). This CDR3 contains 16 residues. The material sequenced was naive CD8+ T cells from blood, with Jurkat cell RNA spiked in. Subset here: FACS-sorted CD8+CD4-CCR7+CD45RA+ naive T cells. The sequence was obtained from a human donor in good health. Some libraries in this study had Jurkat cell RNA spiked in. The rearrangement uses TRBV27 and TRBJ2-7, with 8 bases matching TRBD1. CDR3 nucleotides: TGTGCCAGCGGTTTAAGTGTAGGACAGGGAGCCTACGAGCAGTACTTC. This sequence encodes CASGLSVGQGAYEQYF.